This TCR beta chain was captured in a study of shared clonotypes between healthy human individuals. Whole-study results and caveats: Non-shared clonotypes showed lower generation probabilities than clonotypes common to all four donors.

The germline V gene has CDR1 LGHNA and CDR2 YNFKEQ. This CDR3 spans 14 amino acids. V shed 0 bases and J shed 6 bases, with 8 bases lying between them. Genomic DNA belonging to each subset was distributed in equal measure over several immunoSEQ plates. This table comes from immunoSEQ multiplex PCR, and its TCRdb copy is limited to in-frame clones, with some not included. The table lists some 630,000 clones, more than 70% of them singletons. Many counts were recorded for this clone. Antigen unknown. This sequence originates from a woman aged 25 to 39 in good health. This chain uses TRBV4-2 with TRBJ2-2, with D unclear. The specimen was memory CD4+ T cells sorted from blood. Subset of the sample: CD45RA-negative fraction. CDR3 DNA: TGTGCCAGCAGCCAAGATCTCCCAGCCGGGGAGCTGTTTTTT. It yields the protein CASSQDLPAGELFF.